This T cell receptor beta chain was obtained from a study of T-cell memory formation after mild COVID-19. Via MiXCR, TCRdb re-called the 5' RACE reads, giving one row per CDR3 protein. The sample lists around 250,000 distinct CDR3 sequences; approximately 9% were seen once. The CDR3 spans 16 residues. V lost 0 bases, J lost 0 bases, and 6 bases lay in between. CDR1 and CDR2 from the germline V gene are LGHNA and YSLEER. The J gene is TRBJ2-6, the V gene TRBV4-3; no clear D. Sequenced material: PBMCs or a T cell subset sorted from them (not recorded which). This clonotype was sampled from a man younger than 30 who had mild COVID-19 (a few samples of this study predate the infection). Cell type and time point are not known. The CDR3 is CASSQDPDSGANVLTF. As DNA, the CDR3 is TGCGCCAGCAGCCAAGATCCGGACTCTGGGGCCAACGTCCTGACTTTC.